Following are 15 T cell receptor beta chains from one sample sequenced in a study of cytotoxic CD8 clonotypes in ibrutinib-treated CLL. Repertoires were generated with immunoSEQ multiplex PCR, while TCRdb's copy carries only in-frame clones and drops some. This repertoire shows around 310,000 clones, 70% to 80% found once; its top ten account for 6.5% to 8.5%. The material sequenced was PBMCs, taken before ibrutinib treatment. These receptor sequences come from a human donor with chronic lymphocytic leukemia.

The V gene is TRBV18, the J gene TRBJ2-3, with 7 bases that match TRBD2. The V and J ends lost 4 bases and 6 bases, in that order; junction bases with no gene match: 4. Germline V lookup: CDR1 KGHSH, CDR2 LQKENI. There are 13 residues in the CDR3. The CDR3 region is CASSLGLGDTQYF. As DNA, the CDR3 is TGTGCCAGCTCACTCGGACTAGGGGATACGCAGTATTTT.

V usage is TRBV19 and J usage is TRBJ1-1, with a possible D match to TRBD1 (6 bases). CDR1 and CDR2 from the germline V gene are LNHDA and SQIVND (reference sequence). Trimming took off 7 bases at V and 6 bases at J, with 15 bases between the two ends. The CDR3 covers 13 residues. In DNA, the CDR3 is TGTGCCAGTACTCCCTCCGGGGGCGCTGAAGCTTTCTTT. This codes for CASTPSGGAEAFF. Variable domain in full (rest from reference TRBV19 and TRBJ1-1): DGGITQSPKYLFRKEGQNVTLSCEQNLNHDAMYWYRQDPGQGLRLIYYSQIVNDFQKGDIAEGYSVSREKKESFPLTVTSAQKNPTAFYLCASTPSGGAEAFFGQGTRLTVV.

The chain links TRBV7-3 to TRBJ2-1; possible D gene TRBD1, 5 bases. The V and J ends lost 5 bases and 0 bases respectively, with 11 bases between them. This CDR3 comprises 15 residues. CDR1 and CDR2 from the germline V gene are SGHTA and FQGTGA. CDR3 DNA sequence: TGTGCCAGCAGCCCAAGTCAGGGCTCCTACAATGAGCAGTTCTTC. It codes for CASSPSQGSYNEQFF.

This clone was seen just once. The CDR3 region is CASSQRERTGINEQYF. CDR3 nucleotides: TGCGCCAGCAGCCAAAGGGAGAGGACAGGGATCAACGAGCAGTACTTC. This chain joins TRBV4-1 and TRBJ2-7; TRBD1 agrees at 8 bases. Germline V gene sequence: CDR1 MGHRA, CDR2 YSYEKL. Unmatched junction bases numbered 11, after V lost 2 bases and J lost 5 bases. The CDR3 length is 16 residues.

The V call is TRBV5-6, the J call TRBJ2-3, with TRBD2 as a possible D gene (6 bases). The germline V gene has CDR1 SGHDT and CDR2 YYEEEE. The CDR3 has 15 residues. Trimming pared 0 bases from V and 3 bases from J, leaving 11 bases between. The CDR3 DNA reads as TGTGCCAGCAGCTTGGGTGCAGGGAGGACAGATACGCAGTATTTT. Residues: CASSLGAGRTDTQYF.

V usage is TRBV5-4 and J usage is TRBJ2-7, with 9 nucleotides matching TRBD2. The CDR3 spans 14 residues. The V gene's germline CDR1 is SGHNT and CDR2 YYREEE (reference sequence). Unmatched junction bases numbered 8, after V lost 4 bases and J lost 6 bases. CDR3 amino acids: CASSPRGLAVEQYF. Written as DNA, the CDR3 is TGTGCCAGCAGCCCCAGGGGACTAGCTGTCGAGCAGTACTTC.

The chain couples TRBV7-9 to TRBJ2-7; no clear D. The CDR3 runs 13 residues. CDR1 is SEHNR, CDR2 FQNEAQ, per germline (reference sequence). V lost 3 bases, J lost 5 bases, and 11 bases lay in between. As DNA, the CDR3 is TGTGCCAGCAGCTTCCGCGCCGGCCACGAGCAGTACTTC. It encodes CASSFRAGHEQYF.

The chain has TRBV19 and TRBJ1-2; D is ambiguous. Germline V gene lookup returns CDR1 LNHDA and CDR2 SQIVND (reference sequence). The CDR3 covers 15 residues. The V and J ends lost 3 bases and 4 bases respectively, with 15 bases between them. The CDR3 is CASSILTTESYGYTF. The CDR3 DNA reads as TGTGCCAGTAGTATCTTGACTACAGAGTCCTATGGCTACACCTTC.

The chain joins TRBV7-2 to TRBJ1-3; 8 bases are a match to TRBD1. Losses at the gene ends were 3 bases for V and 0 bases for J; bases not matched to a gene: 7. Germline CDR1 SGHTA, CDR2 FQGNSA. The CDR3 length is 17 residues. The chain's CDR3 is CASSFIQGANSGNTIYF. For the CDR3, the DNA is TGTGCCAGCAGCTTTATCCAGGGGGCGAACTCTGGAAACACCATATATTTT.

The V call is TRBV28, the J call TRBJ2-7, with D possibly being TRBD1 or TRBD2 (5 bases each). The ends were cut back, 4 bases at V and 7 bases at J, with 23 bases in the middle. The CDR3 is made up of 16 amino acids. Germline assignment: CDR1 MDHEN and CDR2 SYDVKM. Here the CDR3 DNA reads TGTGCCAGCAGTTCCATCGCACTAGGTCTTAAGGGGGAGCAGTACTTC. It translates to CASSSIALGLKGEQYF.

The chain couples TRBV11-3 to TRBJ2-1; 9 nucleotides agree with TRBD2. The V segment lost 5 bases and the J segment 5 bases; nucleotides outside the gene matches: 7. The CDR3 length is 15 residues. The germline V gene has CDR1 SGHNT and CDR2 YENEEA. CDR3 sequence reads: CASSTVAGDHNEQFF. The CDR3 DNA follows: TGTGCCAGCAGCACAGTAGCGGGAGATCACAATGAGCAGTTCTTC. Full variable domain (outside the CDR3, taken from reference TRBV11-3 and TRBJ2-1): EAGVVQSPRYKIIEKKQPVAFWCNPISGHNTLYWYLQNLGQGPELLIRYENEEAVDDSQLPKDRFSAERLKGVDSTLKIQPAELGDSAVYLCASSTVAGDHNEQFFGPGTRLTVL.

This clone was recorded once. The rearrangement links TRBV29-1 to TRBJ2-3; possibly TRBD1 for D (6 bases). Trimming removed 2 bases at V and 8 bases at J, with 17 bases between. The CDR3 runs 14 residues. Germline loops: CDR1 SQVTM, CDR2 ANQGSEA. CDR3 amino acids: CSVELGGSVGTQYF. The CDR3 nucleotides read TGCAGCGTTGAACTTGGGGGCTCTGTGGGTACGCAGTATTTT.

This clone occurred a few times. The V gene is TRBV7-2, the J gene TRBJ2-1; 7 bases are a match to TRBD1. The CDR3 contains 14 residues. With 5 bases clipped from V and 6 bases from J, the junction kept 7 bases outside the gene matches. The germline gives CDR1 SGHTA, CDR2 FQGNSA. The CDR3 sequence: CASSRGQAFNEQFF. The CDR3 region has the DNA TGTGCCAGCAGCCGAGGACAGGCTTTCAATGAGCAGTTCTTC. The full variable domain, in which reference TRBV7-2 and TRBJ2-1 provide the parts outside the CDR3, is GAGVSQSPSNKVTEKGKDVELRCDPISGHTALYWYRQSLGQGLEFLIYFQGNSAPDKSGLPSDRFSAERTGGSVSTLTIQRTQQEDSAVYLCASSRGQAFNEQFFGPGTRLTVL.

J is TRBJ1-5 and V is TRBV19, with D possibly matching TRBD1 (5 bases). The V gene lost 2 bases and the J gene lost 6 bases, with 8 bases spanning the gap. The V gene's germline CDR1 is LNHDA and CDR2 SQIVND (reference sequence). The CDR3 contains 13 residues. Written as DNA, the CDR3 is TGTGCCAGTAGTATATGGGGGGGTCAGCCCCAGCATTTT. Residues: CASSIWGGQPQHF. The full variable domain, completed using reference TRBV19 and TRBJ1-5, is DGGITQSPKYLFRKEGQNVTLSCEQNLNHDAMYWYRQDPGQGLRLIYYSQIVNDFQKGDIAEGYSVSREKKESFPLTVTSAQKNPTAFYLCASSIWGGQPQHFGDGTRLSIL.

Written as DNA, the CDR3 is TGTGCCAGCAGTTTTGGGACAGGGAACGAGCAGTACTTC. Translated, it gives CASSFGTGNEQYF. The V call is TRBV28, the J call TRBJ2-7, with 9 bases matching TRBD1. CDR1 and CDR2 (germline): MDHEN, SYDVKM. CDR3 length: 13 amino acids. V lost 3 bases and J lost 5; bases outside the gene matches: 2.